This TCR beta chain was found in a study of tumor-infiltrating lymphocytes in primary liver carcinoma. Study in general: Regardless of tissue type, samples showed similar yields of roughly 3.5 to 7.13 million productive TCRbeta reads.

The tissue used was unsorted bulk material of about 19-34 mg. RNA and DNA were co-extracted from it with the AllPrep DNA/RNA mini kit. Study-level points and caveats: Overlap in tumor-adjacent and tumor-blood pairs fell below that of tumor region pairs.

Starting from 500 ng of total RNA, TCR beta cDNA was produced with a primer in the constant region. It was through three nested multiplex PCR rounds of slightly modified ARM-PCR that TCR beta libraries arose. Rounds one and two of PCR, each of roughly 10 cycles, were primed with TRBV1-TRBV30 forward primers and a C-beta reverse primer. One entry per CDR3 protein, called by TCRdb with MiXCR from the multiplex PCR reads. The sample holds some 94,000 distinct CDR3 sequences, almost 70% seen once. V lost 1 base to trimming and J lost 3 bases; unmatched junction nucleotides: 4. CDR3 size: 15 residues. Germline-derived CDR1 and CDR2 are SGHAT and FQNNGV. This clonotype is termed medium-sized. Its target is not known.

Sequencing input: liver tumor tissue from sampling region 5. Subset indicated: tumor region T5, tumor centre. The receptor was isolated from a woman aged 55-69 years with primary liver carcinoma and hepatitis B virus infection. The chain combines TRBV11-2 with TRBJ1-2, with TRBD1 matching over 8 bases. The CDR3 DNA reads TGTGCCAGCAGCTTAGCCGGACAGGGTTACTATGGCTACACCTTC. Its protein is CASSLAGQGYYGYTF.